This T cell receptor beta chain was found in a study of monozygotic twins with inflammatory bowel disease. Study-wide points: For IBD, no single strong associated signal or clonotype was supported. Reduced clonotype sharing with other individuals was observed in IBD patients relative to healthy twins, especially with disease activity.

TCRdb reanalyzed the 5' RACE reads, giving one entry per CDR3 protein sequence and no DNA. Its listing shows a few hundred thousand distinct CDR3 sequences. CDR3 length: 17 amino acids. Germline V gene data show CDR1 as MNHEY and CDR2 as SMNVEV (reference sequence). Points on this clonotype: The antigen is not known.

This sequence joins TRBV27 and TRBJ2-1; TCRdb's assignment of TRBD2 cannot be checked, as there is no DNA. The material sequenced was blood. The origin of this receptor is a human donor with ulcerative colitis or Crohn's disease, or a healthy co-twin of an affected twin (not recorded which). The CDR3 spells CASSPLMAGGPYNEQFF.